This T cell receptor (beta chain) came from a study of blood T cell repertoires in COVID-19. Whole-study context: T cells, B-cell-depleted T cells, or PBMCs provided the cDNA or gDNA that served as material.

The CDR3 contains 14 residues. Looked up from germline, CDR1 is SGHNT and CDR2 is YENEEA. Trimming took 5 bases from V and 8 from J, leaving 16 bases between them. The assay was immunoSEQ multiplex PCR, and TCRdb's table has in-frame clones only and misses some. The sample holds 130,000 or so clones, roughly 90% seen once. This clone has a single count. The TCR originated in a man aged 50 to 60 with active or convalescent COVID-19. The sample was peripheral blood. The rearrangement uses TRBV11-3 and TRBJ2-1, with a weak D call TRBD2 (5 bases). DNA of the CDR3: TGTGCCAGCAGCCTACATCTAGCAAGCGATGAGCAGTTCTTC. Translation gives CASSLHLASDEQFF.